These T cell receptor beta chains were read from a single sample in a study of CD8 T cells in ankylosing spondylitis. TCRdb reprocessed the 5' RACE reads via MiXCR and lists one record per CDR3 protein. The repertoire has about 800,000 distinct CDR3 sequences, approximately 12% of them found once; the top ten carry 0.51%. The specimen sequenced was blood, either unsorted or a sorted T cell fraction (not recorded which). The source is a male donor with ankylosing spondylitis. Both conserved end residues are part of each CDR3. D genes are given only for firm matches. Size values are once, few and many counts, or a class for expanded clones, and some rows have none.

TRBV18	TRBJ1-1	.	.	TGTGCCAGCTCCTGGGCGAGTACTGAAGCTTTCTTT	CASSWASTEAFF
TRBV15	TRBJ2-7	few	.	TGTGCCACCAGCAGAGATGTAGGGTTCTACGAGCAGTACTTC	CATSRDVGFYEQYF
TRBV20-1	TRBJ2-3	few	.	TGCTGTGCTAGAGATTACGGAAGGCAGGGAAGCACAGATACGCAGTATTTT	CCARDYGRQGSTDTQYF
TRBV9	TRBJ2-7	.	TRBD1	TGTGCCAGCAGCGTAGGGACAGGGGGCTCCTACGAGCAGTACTTC	CASSVGTGGSYEQYF
TRBV7-9	TRBJ2-7	.	TRBD2	TGTGCCAGCAGATCCCCGGGACTAGCGCCGAACGAGCAGTACTTC	CASRSPGLAPNEQYF
TRBV6-5	TRBJ2-2	.	TRBD1	TGTGCCAGCAGCCCCAGGGACAGGGGGATGTTTTTT	CASSPRDRGMFF
TRBV20-1	TRBJ1-3	few	TRBD1	TGCAGTGCGCCGACAGGGTTTACTGGAAACACCATATATTTT	CSAPTGFTGNTIYF
TRBV5-5	TRBJ2-2	.	TRBD1	TGTGCCAGCAGCCGGTTGACAGGGATCACCGGGGAGCTGTTTTTT	CASSRLTGITGELFF
TRBV10-3	TRBJ2-7	few	TRBD2	TGTGCCATCAGGGCTAGCGGGAGGGCCGGGTACGAGCAGTACTTC	CAIRASGRAGYEQYF
TRBV20-1	TRBJ2-5	few	.	TGCAGTGCTAGTACCGGACAAATGGCCCAGTACTTC	CSASTGQMAQYF
TRBV20-1	TRBJ2-1	.	TRBD2	TGCAGTGCTTTCTTAAGCGGGGCCTACAATGAGCAGTTCTTC	CSAFLSGAYNEQFF
TRBV20-1	TRBJ2-7	.	.	TGCAGTGCCCAAAATTCCAATGTCGGGGGTCTCGAGCAGTACTTC	CSAQNSNVGGLEQYF
TRBV7-2	TRBJ1-5	many	.	TGTGCCAGCAGCTTAAATTCTCAGCCCCAGCATTTT	CASSLNSQPQHF
TRBV7-2	TRBJ1-5	few	.	TGTGCCAGCAGCTTTGGCTATCAGCCCCAGCATTTT	CASSFGYQPQHF
TRBV20-1	TRBJ2-3	.	TRBD2	TGCAGTGCTAGAACTGCGGGAGGAATAGATACGCAGTATTTT	CSARTAGGIDTQYF
TRBV6-5	TRBJ1-4	few	.	TGTGCCAGCAGTTACCGGGGGGCTAATGAAAAACTGTTTTTT	CASSYRGANEKLFF
TRBV20-1	TRBJ1-1	few	.	TGCAGTGCTAGACTGAAGACTAAGTCGAACACTGAAGCTTTCTTT	CSARLKTKSNTEAFF
TRBV6-1	TRBJ2-7	few	TRBD1	TGTGCCAGCAGCCTCCGTGAGACAGGGCGCGAGCAGTACTTC	CASSLRETGREQYF
TRBV29-1	TRBJ2-7	.	TRBD2	TGCAGCGTTTGGACTAGCGGGAGGGGAAGCTCCTACGAGCAGTACTTC	CSVWTSGRGSSYEQYF
TRBV7-2	TRBJ2-7	few	TRBD2	TGTGCCAGCAGCTTAGCGAGAGGCGGGGGGAATTACTACGAGCAGTACTTC	CASSLARGGGNYYEQYF
TRBV12-3/TRBV12-4	TRBJ2-6	few	.	TGTGCCAGCAGTATCGGAAGCTCTGGGGCCAACGTCCTGACTTTC	CASSIGSSGANVLTF
TRBV7-2	TRBJ2-6	many	.	TGTGCCAGCAGCTCGAGACAGGCCAACTCTGGGGCCAACGTCCTGACTTTC	CASSSRQANSGANVLTF
TRBV5-1	TRBJ2-3	many	.	TGCGCCAGCAGCTTCAACGGGGGGCCCACAGATACGCAGTATTTT	CASSFNGGPTDTQYF
TRBV6-1	TRBJ2-7	.	TRBD2	TGTGCCAGCAGCCCCGCCGGGACAACGGGACTAGCGGGCTCCTACGAGCAGTACTTC	CASSPAGTTGLAGSYEQYF
TRBV6-5	TRBJ1-1	many	.	TGTGCCAGCAGTTACGGTACTCCTTGGGGACCGAACACTGAAGCTTTCTTT	CASSYGTPWGPNTEAFF
TRBV5-1	TRBJ1-4	few	.	TGCGCCAGCACCTTGGGACCAAATGAAAAACTGTTTTTT	CASTLGPNEKLFF
TRBV5-1	TRBJ2-3	few	TRBD1	TGCGCCAGCAGCTTGGGCGGGACAGGGGATGGAGATACGCAGTATTTT	CASSLGGTGDGDTQYF
TRBV5-1	TRBJ1-1	.	.	TGCGCCAGCAGCTTGGCCATGGACACTGAAGCTTTCTTT	CASSLAMDTEAFF
TRBV20-1	TRBJ1-6	few	TRBD1	TGCAGTGCTACCCCGACAGGGTTGAATAATTCACCCCTCCACTTT	CSATPTGLNNSPLHF
TRBV12-3/TRBV12-4	TRBJ2-7	few	.	TGTGCCAGCAGTTTAACAGGAAGCCGCTGGGAGCAGTACTTC	CASSLTGSRWEQYF
TRBV4-2	TRBJ2-3	.	TRBD2	TGTGCCAGCAGCCAAGGGACTAGCGGGGCAGATACGCAGTATTTT	CASSQGTSGADTQYF
TRBV20-1	TRBJ2-3	many	TRBD1	TGCAGTGCGCCGACCCTCGACAGGGGGGCAGATACGCAGTATTTT	CSAPTLDRGADTQYF
TRBV7-2	TRBJ1-5	.	.	TGTGCCAGCAGCCCTGGACCAGGGAGGGAGAGCAATCAGCCCCAGCATTTT	CASSPGPGRESNQPQHF
TRBV4-3	TRBJ1-1	few	.	TGCGCCAGCAGCCAAGGAGACAACATGAACACTGAAGCTTTCTTT	CASSQGDNMNTEAFF
TRBV5-5	TRBJ2-2	few	.	TGTGCCAGCAGCTTGGGACCCTCGGCCGGGGAGCTGTTTTTT	CASSLGPSAGELFF
TRBV3-1	TRBJ1-1	few	.	TGTGCCAGCAGCTCTTCATGGACTGAAGCTTTCTTT	CASSSSWTEAFF
TRBV5-1	TRBJ2-7	many	.	TGCGCCAGCAGCTTGGAAGGAAGGGATAAGCAGTACTTC	CASSLEGRDKQYF
TRBV28	TRBJ1-2	.	.	TGTGCCAGCAGTGCAGACCCAAGCTATGGCTACACCTTC	CASSADPSYGYTF
TRBV29-1	TRBJ2-7	few	TRBD1	TGCAGCGTCATGGGCACAGGGGGCCGGTACGAGCAGTACTTC	CSVMGTGGRYEQYF
TRBV4-3	TRBJ2-7	.	TRBD2	TGCGCCAGCAGCCAAGATAGCCTAGCGGGAGGATCCTACGAGCAGTACTTC	CASSQDSLAGGSYEQYF
TRBV24-1	TRBJ1-2	many	.	TGTGCCACCAGTGACCCATCAAGGGCCGGCTATGGCTACACCTTC	CATSDPSRAGYGYTF
TRBV6-7	TRBJ2-7	.	TRBD1	TGTGCCAGCAGTCCCGTCTGGACAGGGGGAATCCACGAGCAGTACTTC	CASSPVWTGGIHEQYF
TRBV5-5	TRBJ2-7	few	.	TGTGCCAGCAGCTTGGTTGCGGGCGCCCCCCTCTCCTACGAGCAGTACTTC	CASSLVAGAPLSYEQYF
TRBV3-1	TRBJ1-4	few	.	TGTGCCAGCAGCCGGGGGGTAGATGAAAAACTGTTTTTT	CASSRGVDEKLFF
TRBV28	TRBJ1-2	.	.	TGTGCCAGCAGTAACAGAGCCTATGGCTACACCTTC	CASSNRAYGYTF
TRBV20-1	TRBJ2-7	many	TRBD1	TGCAGTGCTGCCCGGGACAGTTACTCCTACGAGCAGTACTTC	CSAARDSYSYEQYF
TRBV7-3	TRBJ2-7	.	.	TGTGCCAGCAGCTTAAACTCAGGGACCCCCTACGAGCAGTACTTC	CASSLNSGTPYEQYF
TRBV20-1	TRBJ2-7	few	.	TGCAGTGCTAGAGATCCAAGCGGCCCATCCTACGAGCAGTACTTC	CSARDPSGPSYEQYF
TRBV18	TRBJ2-5	.	.	TGTGCCAGCTCACCACGAACAGCGTACCAAGAGACCCAGTACTTC	CASSPRTAYQETQYF
TRBV20-1	TRBJ2-3	many	.	TGCAGTGCTAGTCGGTCAGGTGATACGCAGTATTTT	CSASRSGDTQYF
TRBV15	TRBJ1-6	.	TRBD1	TGTGCCACCAGCAGAGATACAGGGGGTCAATCACCCCTCCACTTT	CATSRDTGGQSPLHF